The 30 T cell receptor beta chains given below trace back to one sample, sequenced in a study of CD8+ T cells in alopecia areata. RNA was isolated and reverse transcribed to cDNA, the sequencing template. Here immunoSEQ multiplex PCR was the method, and the copy in TCRdb shows in-frame clones only, minus some. The sample holds roughly 170,000 clones; under 60% are singletons and the top ten take around an eighth. Sample treatment: oral pan-JAK inhibitor, 5-10 mg twice daily. Sequencing was performed on CD8+ T cells sorted from blood, taken at week 24, from a patient treated with tofacitinib. The receptors stem from a human donor with alopecia areata.

The V gene is TRBV30, the J gene TRBJ2-3; 10 bases align to TRBD2. The junction had 9 bases not matched to a gene; V was cut back by 3 bases and J by 3 bases. CDR3 length: 16 residues. CDR1 GTSNPN and CDR2 SVGIG come from the germline V gene (reference sequence). The CDR3 protein is CAWSVPGLAATDTQYF. CDR3 DNA: TGTGCCTGGAGCGTACCTGGACTAGCGGCTACAGATACGCAGTATTTT.

The gene calls are TRBV2 and TRBJ2-5; possibly TRBD1 for D (6 bases). This CDR3 region has 11 residues. Germline CDR1 SNHLY, CDR2 FYNNEI. V was shortened by 11 bases and J by 5 bases, with 12 bases between the two germline ends. CDR3 bases: TGTGCCGTCACAGGGCTGGAGACCCAGTACTTC. This translates into CAVTGLETQYF.

The chain is built from TRBV12-5 and TRBJ1-1; 7 bases align to TRBD1. After removal of 1 base from V and 1 base from J, the junction contained 6 bases not matched to a gene. Germline V gives CDR1 LGHNT, CDR2 FRNRAP. This CDR3 spans 16 amino acids. The DNA of the CDR3 is TGTGCTAGTGGTTTGGACCGGGGACAGAGGAACACTGAAGCTTTCTTT. Residues: CASGLDRGQRNTEAFF.

The table lists this clone with a few counts. The CDR3 DNA follows: TGTGCCAGCAGCAGAAGCCCTCCCGAACCCCTCCACTTT. Translation gives CASSRSPPEPLHF. V is TRBV7-9 and J is TRBJ1-6; D gene uncertain. Trimming stripped 5 bases from V and 12 bases from J, with 14 bases between. From germline, CDR1 is SEHNR and CDR2 FQNEAQ (reference sequence). The CDR3 loop spans 13 amino acids.

In this sample, this clone turned up a few times. V usage is TRBV30 and J usage is TRBJ1-2; no reliable D call. V shed 4 bases and J shed 0 bases, with 6 bases lying between them. The CDR3 is made up of 12 amino acids. Per the germline V gene, CDR1 is GTSNPN and CDR2 is SVGIG (reference sequence). The CDR3 nucleotides read TGTGCCTGGACCGGGACTAACTATGGCTACACCTTC. This encodes CAWTGTNYGYTF.

The J gene is TRBJ2-7, the V gene TRBV28; D gene ambiguous. This CDR3 has 10 amino acids. CDR1 MDHEN and CDR2 SYDVKM come from the germline V gene. The V end lost 6 bases, the J end lost 7 bases, and 7 bases lay between the germline ends. The CDR3 coding sequence is TGTGCCAGCAGGGGCGGAGAGCAGTACTTC. Amino acids: CASRGGEQYF.

The chain employs TRBV27 and TRBJ2-7, with 7 nucleotides matching TRBD2. V lost 5 bases, J lost 2 bases, and 6 bases stayed unmatched. Germline V gene data show CDR1 as MNHEY and CDR2 as SMNVEV (reference sequence). The CDR3 covers 14 residues. The CDR3 here is CASSIGLGTYEQYF. In nucleotides, the CDR3 is TGTGCCAGCAGTATCGGACTAGGAACCTACGAGCAGTACTTC.

The gene calls are TRBV30 and TRBJ2-3, with D unresolved. Trimming stripped 6 bases from V and 0 bases from J, with 16 bases between. Germline V gene lookup returns CDR1 GTSNPN and CDR2 SVGIG (reference sequence). This CDR3 is built from 15 residues. The CDR3 region has the DNA TGTGCCTGTCTCAGTGCGGCGGCTAGCACAGATACGCAGTATTTT. Amino acids: CACLSAAASTDTQYF.

Only a few counts were recorded for this clone. V and J are TRBV7-9 and TRBJ1-1; TRBD1 matches 8 bases. V lost 5 bases, J lost 8 bases, and 4 bases stayed unmatched. Germline V gives CDR1 SEHNR, CDR2 FQNEAQ (reference sequence). This CDR3 is 12 amino acids long. The CDR3 region is CASSASGGEAFF. The CDR3 nucleotides read TGTGCCAGCAGCGCCTCAGGGGGCGAAGCTTTCTTT.

This chain uses TRBV7-6 with TRBJ2-3, with D perhaps matching TRBD1 (5 bases). The CDR3 loop spans 18 amino acids. Between the trimmed V and J ends, which lost 2 bases and 0 bases, there was a span of 18 bases. CDR1 is SGHVS and CDR2 is FNYEAQ in the germline V gene. In DNA, the CDR3 is TGTGCCAGCAGCTTAAGGCTTCAGGGTGATACTAGCACAGATACGCAGTATTTT. Translation: CASSLRLQGDTSTDTQYF.

This clone was counted a few times. The chain uses TRBV30 and TRBJ2-6; the match to TRBD2 covers 8 bases. There are 14 residues in the CDR3. The ends lost 4 bases at V and 3 bases at J; junction bases unmatched: 2. Germline V lookup: CDR1 GTSNPN, CDR2 SVGIG (reference sequence). The DNA for the CDR3 is TGTGCCTGGACGGGGGGGCATGGGGCCAACGTCCTGACTTTC. Its protein is CAWTGGHGANVLTF.

In this sample, this clone turned up once. This chain joins TRBV2 and TRBJ1-4; D might be TRBD1 (5 bases). Between the trimmed V and J ends, which lost 6 bases and 5 bases, there was a span of 13 bases. CDR3 length equals 14 residues. Per germline, CDR1 SNHLY and CDR2 FYNNEI. The DNA of the CDR3 is TGTGCCAGCAGAGGGGCTCCGAACAATGAAAAACTGTTTTTT. Translation: CASRGAPNNEKLFF.

This clone has a handful of counts. The chain links TRBV2 to TRBJ2-2; no clear D. V was pared by 4 bases and J by 1 base, with 4 bases between. The CDR3 sequence is 13 residues long. CDR1 is SNHLY and CDR2 is FYNNEI in the germline V gene. CDR3 coding DNA: TGTGCCAGCAGTGGAGGGAACACCGGGGAGCTGTTTTTT. Translating gives CASSGGNTGELFF.

This chain joins TRBV7-2 and TRBJ1-5, with TRBD1 as a possible D gene (5 bases). This CDR3 region has 17 residues. In germline, CDR1 is SGHTA, CDR2 FQGNSA. The V and J ends lost 3 bases and 3 bases respectively, with 18 bases between them. CDR3 in amino acids: CASSFNSIDRFNQPQHF. The DNA of the CDR3 is TGTGCCAGCAGCTTCAACAGCATCGACAGATTCAATCAGCCCCAGCATTTT.

This clone was observed a few times. This rearrangement joins TRBV29-1 to TRBJ2-1; 7 positions match TRBD2. This CDR3 is 15 amino acids long. The germline V gene has CDR1 SQVTM and CDR2 ANQGSEA. With 3 bases clipped from V and 0 bases from J, the junction kept 5 bases outside the gene matches. This CDR3 is CSVDLGLSSYNEQFF. The CDR3 DNA sequence: TGCAGCGTTGATCTGGGACTAAGCTCCTACAATGAGCAGTTCTTC.

This clone has just a few counts. Germline and junction disagree at one end, which may indicate a read error. The genes are TRBV11-2 and TRBJ2-5; TRBD1 might be the D (5 bases). CDR3 length: 15 residues. Germline V gene data show CDR1 as SGHAT and CDR2 as FQNNGV. The CDR3 here is CASSLEQVLQETQYF. The CDR3 DNA sequence: TGTGCCAGCAGCCTAGAACAGGTTCTCCAAGAGACCCAGTACTTC.

The rearrangement joins TRBV11-2 to TRBJ1-1; D not certain. Trimming left V 1 base short and J 10 bases short, with 10 bases between. The CDR3 covers 12 residues. From germline, CDR1 is SGHAT and CDR2 FQNNGV. The CDR3 reads CASSLADLGAFF. CDR3 nucleotide sequence: TGTGCCAGCAGCTTAGCAGACTTGGGAGCTTTCTTT. The whole variable domain, filled in from reference TRBV11-2 and TRBJ1-1, reads EAGVAQSPRYKIIEKRQSVAFWCNPISGHATLYWYQQILGQGPKLLIQFQNNGVVDDSQLPKDRFSAERLKGVDSTLKIQPAKLEDSAVYLCASSLADLGAFFGQGTRLTVV.

In this sample, this clone turned up a few times. CDR3 nucleotides: TGCAGCGTGGATGGGTCTTCGGAGCAGTACTTC. Its protein product is CSVDGSSEQYF. This sequence joins TRBV29-1 and TRBJ2-7; D call uncertain. Germline V gene data show CDR1 as SQVTM and CDR2 as ANQGSEA. V shed 6 bases and J shed 7 bases, with 13 bases lying between them. This CDR3 region has 11 residues.

The V and J genes are TRBV5-1 and TRBJ1-1; possible D gene TRBD1, 5 bases. Germline V gene data show CDR1 as SGHRS and CDR2 as YFSETQ. The CDR3 contains 12 residues. The V and J ends lost 3 bases and 7 bases respectively, with 10 bases between them. The DNA for the CDR3 is TGCGCCAGCAGCTCCGGACAACTTGAAGCTTTCTTT. This codes for CASSSGQLEAFF.

The gene calls are TRBV6-1 and TRBJ2-1, with 10 bases aligning to TRBD1. Germline loops: CDR1 MNHNS, CDR2 SASEGT. The CDR3 extends over 14 amino acids. J was trimmed by 6 bases and V by 2 bases; bases with no gene match: 1. The CDR3 region is CASSERTGGNEQFF. The CDR3 bases are TGTGCCAGCAGTGAACGGACAGGGGGCAATGAGCAGTTCTTC.

V usage is TRBV25-1 and J usage is TRBJ2-7, with a possible D match to TRBD1 (7 bases). Germline V gene lookup returns CDR1 MGHDK and CDR2 SYGVNS. The germline V and J ends were trimmed by 2 bases and 9 bases, with 17 bases remaining between them. The CDR3 loop spans 14 amino acids. The CDR3 nucleotides are TGTGCCAGCAGTGAACAGGGGGGAGGTACGAGGCAGTACTTC. This sequence encodes CASSEQGGGTRQYF.

This clone was counted only a few times. The chain joins TRBV9 to TRBJ1-1; D might be TRBD1 (6 bases). The CDR3 sequence is 16 residues long. Germline V gene lookup returns CDR1 SGDLS and CDR2 YYNGEE. V was trimmed by 0 bases and J by 1 base, leaving 13 bases between them. CDR3 loop: CASSVGGGHGNTEAFF. Here the CDR3 DNA reads TGTGCCAGCAGCGTAGGCGGGGGGCATGGGAACACTGAAGCTTTCTTT.

The gene calls are TRBV10-3 and TRBJ1-3; D unclear. The V gene's germline CDR1 is ENHRY and CDR2 SYGVKD. The CDR3 extends over 13 amino acids. Trimming removed 7 bases at V and 3 bases at J, with 10 bases between. The CDR3 reads CAITEVVGNTIYF. The CDR3 DNA reads TGTGCCATCACGGAGGTGGTTGGAAACACCATATATTTT.

This clone occurred once. The chain has TRBV19 and TRBJ1-1; 8 nucleotides match TRBD1. Losses at the gene ends were 4 bases for V and 6 bases for J; bases not matched to a gene: 4. CDR1 is LNHDA and CDR2 is SQIVND in the germline V gene (reference sequence). This CDR3 has 13 residues. CDR3 coding DNA: TGTGCCAGTAGTAGGACAGGGTTCGCTGAAGCTTTCTTT. Protein sequence: CASSRTGFAEAFF.

This clone was picked up a small number of times. The CDR3 loop reads CASSVIQVEETQYF. CDR3 DNA: TGTGCCAGCAGTGTCATACAGGTAGAAGAGACCCAGTACTTC. The chain uses TRBV2 and TRBJ2-5, with D tentatively TRBD1 (5 bases). The V end lost 4 bases, the J end lost 3 bases, and 12 bases lay between the germline ends. The CDR3 extends over 14 amino acids. Germline V CDR1 and CDR2: SNHLY, FYNNEI.

The chain recombines TRBV2 with TRBJ2-5; TRBD2 matches 9 bases. The CDR3 runs to 14 residues. The V and J ends lost 5 bases and 1 base, in that order; junction bases with no gene match: 2. Germline CDR1 and CDR2: SNHLY and FYNNEI. The CDR3 coding sequence is TGTGCCAGCAGTCTAGCGGGACCCCAAGAGACCCAGTACTTC. Translation gives CASSLAGPQETQYF. The entire variable domain, with the rest obtained from reference TRBV2 and TRBJ2-5, is as follows: EPEVTQTPSHQVTQMGQEVILRCVPISNHLYFYWYRQILGQKVEFLVSFYNNEISEKSEIFDDQFSVERPDGSNFTLKIRSTKLEDSAMYFCASSLAGPQETQYFGPGTRLLVL.

The V call is TRBV19, the J call TRBJ2-7; 8 bases line up with TRBD1. Trimming took 4 bases from V and 7 from J; bases not matched to a gene: 6. The CDR3 contains 13 residues. Germline CDR1 is LNHDA and CDR2 is SQIVND (reference sequence). CDR3 region: CASSNGQGGEQYF. The CDR3 region has the DNA TGTGCCAGTAGTAACGGACAGGGAGGAGAGCAGTACTTC.

This clone turned up a few times. This chain links TRBV20-1 with TRBJ2-7; possible D gene TRBD1, 5 bases. This CDR3 spans 11 amino acids. The V and J ends lost 6 bases and 4 bases respectively, with 10 bases between them. Germline V gene lookup returns CDR1 DFQATT and CDR2 SNEGSKA (reference sequence). The CDR3 loop is CSADQGYEQYF. CDR3 nucleotide sequence: TGCAGTGCCGACCAGGGATACGAGCAGTACTTC.

The sample holds a few counts of this clone. The rearrangement joins TRBV29-1 to TRBJ2-7; D remains unclear. Germline values: CDR1 SQVTM, CDR2 ANQGSEA. V gave up 6 bases and J gave up 4 bases, with 16 bases separating them. The CDR3 consists of 13 residues. CDR3: CSVRAFSDYEQYF. CDR3 sequence (DNA): TGCAGCGTACGGGCCTTTTCCGATTACGAGCAGTACTTC.

This clone was counted only a few times. The CDR3 bases are TGTGCCACTATGAGCCCGCCCGGGGAGCTGTTTTTT. Its protein is CATMSPPGELFF. The J gene is TRBJ2-2, the V gene TRBV19; D uncertain. Looked up from germline, CDR1 is LNHDA and CDR2 is SQIVND (reference sequence). The V and J ends lost 10 bases and 6 bases respectively, with 12 bases between them. The CDR3 is 12 residues long.